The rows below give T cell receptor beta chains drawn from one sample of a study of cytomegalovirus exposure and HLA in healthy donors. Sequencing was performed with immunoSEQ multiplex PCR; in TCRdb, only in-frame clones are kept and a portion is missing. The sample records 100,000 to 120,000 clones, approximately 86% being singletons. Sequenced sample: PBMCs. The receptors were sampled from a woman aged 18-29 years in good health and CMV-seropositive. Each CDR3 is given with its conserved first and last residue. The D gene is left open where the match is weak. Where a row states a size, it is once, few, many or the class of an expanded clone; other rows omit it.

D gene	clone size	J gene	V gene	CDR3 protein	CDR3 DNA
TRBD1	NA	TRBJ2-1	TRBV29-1	CSGQQGDPYNEQFF	TGCAGCGGGCAACAGGGGGACCCCTACAATGAGCAGTTCTTC
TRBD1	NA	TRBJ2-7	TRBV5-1	CASSEGDRGSPYEQYF	TGCGCCAGCAGCGAAGGGGACAGGGGGAGCCCATACGAGCAGTACTTC
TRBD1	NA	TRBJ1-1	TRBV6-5	CASSYWQGAAEAFF	TGTGCCAGCAGTTATTGGCAGGGGGCGGCTGAAGCTTTCTTT
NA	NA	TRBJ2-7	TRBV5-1	CASSQLRGDTHEQYF	TGCGCCAGCAGCCAACTTAGGGGCGACACGCACGAGCAGTACTTC
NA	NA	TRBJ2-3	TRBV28	CASSLPVGGAGVSTDTQYF	TGTGCCAGCAGTTTACCAGTAGGGGGTGCGGGGGTTAGCACAGATACGCAGTATTTT
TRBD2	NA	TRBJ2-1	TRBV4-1	CASSQGFVAGGSRNEQFF	TGCGCCAGCAGCCAAGGGTTTGTAGCGGGGGGGTCACGCAATGAGCAGTTCTTC
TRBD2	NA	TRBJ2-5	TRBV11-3	CASSLAGGLSTQETQYF	TGTGCCAGCAGCTTAGCGGGGGGGCTTTCAACCCAAGAGACCCAGTACTTC
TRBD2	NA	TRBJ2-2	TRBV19	CASSTARGSTSLGELFF	TGTGCCAGTAGTACGGCCCGCGGGAGCACCTCGCTCGGGGAGCTGTTTTTT
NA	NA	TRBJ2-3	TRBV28	CASSHDPTAYF	TGTGCCAGCAGTCATGACCCGACTGCGTATTTT
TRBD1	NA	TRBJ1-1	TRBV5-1	CASSPITGVAEAFF	TGCGCCAGCAGCCCCATCACAGGGGTGGCTGAAGCTTTCTTT
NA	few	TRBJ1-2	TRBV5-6	CASSLGPANYGYTF	TGTGCCAGCAGCTTGGGTCCAGCTAACTATGGCTACACCTTC
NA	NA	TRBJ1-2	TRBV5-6	CASSLGRGGGYGYTF	TGTGCCAGCAGCTTGGGGCGAGGGGGTGGCTATGGCTACACCTTC
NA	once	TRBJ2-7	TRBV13	CASSEQQGTHAYEQYF	TGTGCCAGCAGCGAACAACAGGGAACCCATGCCTACGAGCAGTACTTC
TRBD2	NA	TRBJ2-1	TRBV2	CASSEVLAGNEQFF	TGTGCCAGCAGTGAAGTACTAGCGGGGAATGAGCAGTTCTTC
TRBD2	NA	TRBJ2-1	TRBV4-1	CASSQGTSGAYNEQFF	TGCGCCAGCAGCCAGGGGACTAGCGGAGCCTACAATGAGCAGTTCTTC
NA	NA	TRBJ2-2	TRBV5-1	CASSPDRGNTGELFF	TGCGCCAGCAGCCCGGACCGGGGGAACACCGGGGAGCTGTTTTTT
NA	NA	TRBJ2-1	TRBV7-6	CASSLQVSNEQFF	TGTGCCAGCAGCTTACAGGTCTCCAATGAGCAGTTCTTC
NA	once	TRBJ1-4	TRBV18	CASQTGDYTGRDEKLFF	TGTGCCAGCCAAACGGGTGATTATACAGGGAGAGATGAAAAACTGTTTTTT
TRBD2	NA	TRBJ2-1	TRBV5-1	CASSLRSSGSYNEQFF	TGCGCCAGCAGCTTAAGATCTAGCGGTAGTTACAATGAGCAGTTCTTC
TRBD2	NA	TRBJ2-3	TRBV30	CAWSALAGGPTDTQYF	TGTGCCTGGAGTGCACTAGCGGGGGGGCCGACAGATACGCAGTATTTT
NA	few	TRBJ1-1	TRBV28	CASSAGRKNTEAFF	TGTGCCAGCAGTGCGGGACGGAAGAACACTGAAGCTTTCTTT
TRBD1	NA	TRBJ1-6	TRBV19	CASREGQGNSPLHF	TGTGCCAGTAGGGAAGGACAGGGAAATTCACCCCTCCACTTT
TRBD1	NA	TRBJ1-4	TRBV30	CAWGTGGREKLFF	TGTGCCTGGGGGACAGGGGGACGAGAAAAACTGTTTTTT
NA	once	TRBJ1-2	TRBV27	CASSPVGHRPYGYTF	TGTGCCAGCAGTCCGGTGGGACACCGCCCCTATGGCTACACCTTC
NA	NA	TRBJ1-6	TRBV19	CASTEGRALNSPLHF	TGTGCCAGTACTGAAGGGAGGGCCCTTAATTCACCCCTCCACTTT
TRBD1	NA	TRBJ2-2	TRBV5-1	CASSPPTGGTGELFF	TGCGCCAGCAGCCCCCCAACAGGGGGCACCGGGGAGCTGTTTTTT